This T cell receptor (beta chain) was retrieved from a study of blood T cell repertoires in COVID-19. Study-wide context: Whether acute or convalescent, the COVID-19 samples came from the United States, Italy and Spain.

Original analysis: Amplification of reference gene primers was used by the study to estimate nucleated cell counts. Clones were sequenced by immunoSEQ multiplex PCR, and TCRdb holds only the in-frame ones, with some missing. That table gives V, J and clone size, and the DNA gave D and trimming. The table lists over 250,000 clones, 80% to 90% of them singletons. CDR3 length: 14 amino acids. V gave up 6 bases and J gave up 4 bases, with 16 bases separating them. Germline V gene data show CDR1 as MNHEY and CDR2 as SVGEGT. The J gene is TRBJ2-7, the V gene TRBV6-2 or TRBV6-3, with D perhaps matching TRBD2 (5 bases). This receptor was identified in a woman aged 40-49 years who had recovered from COVID-19. Source material: peripheral blood. The CDR3 loop reads CASSPTGIGYEQYF. CDR3 nucleotides: TGTGCCAGCAGCCCAACCGGGATCGGGTACGAGCAGTACTTC.